The 30 T cell receptor beta chains reported below all come from one sample, sequenced in a study of cytomegalovirus exposure and HLA in healthy donors. Vbeta (60) and Jbeta (13) primers were used in the PCR. Using immunoSEQ multiplex PCR, the repertoire was profiled, and TCRdb retains in-frame clones only, with some absent. This repertoire shows roughly 130,000 clones, roughly two thirds found once; its top ten account for over 1.5%. The material sequenced was PBMCs. Receptors originate from a young man in good health and CMV-seropositive.

This chain connects TRBV6-1 to TRBJ1-1; D is undetermined. V lost 5 bases to trimming and J lost 6 bases, with 13 bases between them. Germline V gene lookup returns CDR1 MNHNS and CDR2 SASEGT. This CDR3 comprises 13 residues. Here the CDR3 reads CASSQPGMAEAFF. CDR3 DNA: TGTGCCAGCAGTCAGCCGGGAATGGCTGAAGCTTTCTTT.

The chain joins TRBV5-1 to TRBJ2-7; 9 nucleotides agree with TRBD1. V lost 4 bases to trimming and J lost 5 bases; unmatched junction nucleotides: 7. The CDR3 has 14 residues. Germline-derived CDR1 and CDR2 are SGHRS and YFSETQ. The CDR3 DNA is TGCGCCAGCAGCGTGGGACAGGGCGGTAACGAGCAGTACTTC. Its protein is CASSVGQGGNEQYF.

The V call is TRBV5-6, the J call TRBJ2-5; 9 bases line up with TRBD2. The ends lost 4 bases at V and 5 bases at J; junction bases unmatched: 18. This CDR3 has 18 residues. Germline lookup yields CDR1 SGHDT and CDR2 YYEEEE. This CDR3 is CASSRPGDWREGRETQYF. CDR3 coding DNA: TGTGCCAGCAGCCGTCCCGGGGATTGGCGGGAGGGCCGCGAGACCCAGTACTTC.

The chain links TRBV25-1 to TRBJ2-5; D possibly corresponds to TRBD1 (6 bases). Germline V gene data show CDR1 as MGHDK and CDR2 as SYGVNS. This CDR3 is 14 amino acids long. The V gene lost 6 bases and the J gene lost 1 base, with 12 bases spanning the gap. The CDR3 loop reads CASRGGRFQETQYF. The CDR3 DNA is TGTGCCAGCAGAGGGGGACGGTTCCAAGAGACCCAGTACTTC. Variable domain in full (rest from reference TRBV25-1 and TRBJ2-5): EADIYQTPRYLVIGTGKKITLECSQTMGHDKMYWYQQDPGMELHLIHYSYGVNSTEKGDLSSESTVSRIRTEHFPLTLESARPSHTSQYLCASRGGRFQETQYFGPGTRLLVL.

Concerning this clone: At one boundary the junction diverges from the germline segment, which might be a read error. This rearrangement joins TRBV7-9 to TRBJ2-1; D not certain. This CDR3 is built from 12 residues. CDR1 and CDR2 from the germline V gene are SEHNR and FQNEAQ (reference sequence). This chain's CDR3 is CSSSPFFGEQFF. Here the CDR3 DNA reads TGTTCCAGCAGCCCCTTCTTCGGGGAGCAGTTCTTC. Together with reference TRBV7-9 and TRBJ2-1, the CDR3 gives the full variable domain: DTGVSQNPRHKITKRGQNVTFRCDPISEHNRLYWYRQTLGQGPEFLTYFQNEAQLEKSRLLSDRFSAERPKGSFSTLEIQRTEQGDSAMYLCSSSPFFGEQFFGPGTRLTVL.

The V call is TRBV7-3, the J call TRBJ1-1, with 7 bases lining up with TRBD1. J lost 3 bases, V lost 4 bases, and 8 bases had no gene match. Germline V gene lookup returns CDR1 SGHTA and CDR2 FQGTGA. The CDR3 length is 15 residues. The CDR3 reads CASSSIGGTDTEAFF. The CDR3 nucleotides are TGTGCCAGCAGCTCAATCGGAGGGACAGACACTGAAGCTTTCTTT.

This clone came up a few times. The chain employs TRBV2 and TRBJ2-5; 8 bases map to TRBD2. CDR3 length: 14 residues. V was pared by 5 bases and J by 4 bases, with 6 bases of the junction left unmatched. The germline CDR1 and CDR2 sequences are SNHLY and FYNNEI. CDR3 sequence: CASSFGRARETQYF. The CDR3, as DNA: TGTGCCAGCAGTTTCGGGAGGGCCCGAGAGACCCAGTACTTC.

V is TRBV4-1 and J is TRBJ2-7; D may be TRBD2 (5 bases). The V gene lost 2 bases and the J gene lost 5 bases, with 7 bases spanning the gap. Germline V lookup: CDR1 MGHRA, CDR2 YSYEKL. The CDR3 is 12 amino acids. The CDR3 loop reads CASSQSGDEQYF. The CDR3 DNA follows: TGCGCCAGCAGCCAATCCGGGGACGAGCAGTACTTC.

This chain joins TRBV4-3 and TRBJ1-2, with 7 bases matching TRBD1. The germline V gene has CDR1 LGHNA and CDR2 YSLEER. CDR3 size: 16 residues. Trimming cost V 0 bases and J 6 bases; bases outside gene matches: 10. Here the CDR3 DNA reads TGCGCCAGCAGCCAAGATTCGACAGGGAAATTGAATGGCTACACCTTC. Translated: CASSQDSTGKLNGYTF.

The rearrangement joins TRBV5-1 to TRBJ2-5; 7 positions match TRBD1. CDR1 SGHRS and CDR2 YFSETQ come from the germline V gene. The CDR3 spans 14 residues. J was trimmed by 2 bases and V by 3 bases; bases with no gene match: 4. The CDR3 loop reads CASSWGQQQETQYF. The DNA of the CDR3 is TGCGCCAGCAGCTGGGGACAGCAACAAGAGACCCAGTACTTC.

The chain recombines TRBV7-2 with TRBJ2-1; 8 nucleotides match TRBD2. V lost 5 bases and J lost 13; bases outside the gene matches: 13. The CDR3 covers 14 residues. In germline, CDR1 is SGHTA, CDR2 FQGNSA. CDR3 bases: TGTGCCAGCAGCCCCAGCCCGGGACTAGGGAATCAGTTCTTC. It encodes CASSPSPGLGNQFF.

The V gene is TRBV5-4, the J gene TRBJ2-3; 10 bases are a match to TRBD2. Looked up from germline, CDR1 is SGHNT and CDR2 is YYREEE (reference sequence). V lost 0 bases and J lost 10; bases outside the gene matches: 11. The CDR3 runs to 16 residues. This CDR3 reads CASSLAVVAGGGAQYF. In DNA form, the CDR3 reads TGTGCCAGCAGCTTGGCCGTGGTAGCGGGAGGCGGGGCGCAGTATTTT.

This chain connects TRBV5-1 to TRBJ2-3; 14 positions agree with TRBD2. CDR1 and CDR2 (germline): SGHRS, YFSETQ. The CDR3 totals 17 residues. V lost 4 bases and J lost 1; bases outside the gene matches: 5. CDR3 coding DNA: TGCGCCAGCAGCCTCGGGACTAGCGGGAGTGGCACAGATACGCAGTATTTT. Residues: CASSLGTSGSGTDTQYF.

The chain employs TRBV7-2 and TRBJ2-7, with a possible D match to TRBD2 (5 bases). Germline V lookup: CDR1 SGHTA, CDR2 FQGNSA. The germline V and J ends were trimmed by 5 bases and 1 base, with 12 bases remaining between them. CDR3 length: 14 amino acids. In DNA form, the CDR3 reads TGTGCCAGCAGCCGTGAGGGATCGTCCTACGAGCAGTACTTC. Translating it yields CASSREGSSYEQYF.

The V call is TRBV15, the J call TRBJ2-7; TRBD1 is a possible D gene (6 bases). CDR1 and CDR2 from the germline V gene are LNHNV and YYDKDF (reference sequence). The V and J ends lost 2 bases and 3 bases respectively, with 8 bases between them. The CDR3 has 13 residues. The DNA for the CDR3 is TGTGCCACCAGCAGACCAGGGGTCTACGAGCAGTACTTC. As protein: CATSRPGVYEQYF.

This clone showed up just a few times. The V call is TRBV5-1, the J call TRBJ2-7; tentatively, D is TRBD1 (6 bases). Trimming removed 5 bases from V and 3 bases from J, with 18 bases in between. The CDR3 is 15 amino acids. CDR1 and CDR2 from the germline V gene are SGHRS and YFSETQ. The CDR3 DNA sequence: TGCGCCAGCAGTTTTACAGGGATGAGGAGCTACGAGCAGTACTTC. Encoded protein: CASSFTGMRSYEQYF.

The V call is TRBV7-6, the J call TRBJ2-5, with D possibly being TRBD1 (6 bases). The J call is doubtful: the DNA matches TRBJ2-7 better. This CDR3 comprises 15 residues. CDR1 SGHVS and CDR2 FNYEAQ come from the germline V gene. As DNA, the CDR3 is TGTGCCAGCAGCGACTCCGGGACATCCTCCTACGAGCAGTACTTC. It yields the protein CASSDSGTSSYEQYF.

The V call is TRBV29-1, the J call TRBJ2-3; TRBD2 is a possible D gene (6 bases). CDR1 and CDR2 (germline): SQVTM, ANQGSEA. Deletions cut 7 bases from V and 4 bases from J, with 6 bases between. The CDR3 loop spans 10 amino acids. This CDR3 reads CSGGADTQYF. The DNA of the CDR3 is TGCAGCGGGGGGGCAGATACGCAGTATTTT.

This clone was seen ten or more times. CDR3 in DNA: TGCGCCAGCAGCTTGGCGGCGGGTGCCTTCGGCACTGAAGCTTTCTTT. Its protein is CASSLAAGAFGTEAFF. The chain combines TRBV5-1 with TRBJ1-1; D call uncertain. Germline assignment: CDR1 SGHRS and CDR2 YFSETQ. The CDR3 contains 16 residues. Deletions cut 0 bases from V and 4 bases from J, with 16 bases between.

The rearrangement uses TRBV5-1 and TRBJ2-1, with TRBD2 matching over 16 bases. The CDR3 length is 17 residues. CDR1 is SGHRS, CDR2 YFSETQ, per germline. The ends lost 3 bases at V and 12 bases at J; junction bases unmatched: 12. In DNA, the CDR3 is TGCGCCAGCAGCTCCTACTCCGGGACTAGCGGGGGGGACGTGCAGTTCTTC. Translation: CASSSYSGTSGGDVQFF.

This chain uses TRBV5-4 with TRBJ2-3; a possible D gene is TRBD2 (5 bases). The V gene's germline CDR1 is SGHNT and CDR2 YYREEE (reference sequence). V lost 5 bases to trimming and J lost 0 bases, with 13 bases between them. This CDR3 is built from 15 residues. In nucleotides, the CDR3 is TGTGCCAGCAGACCGGACTTCACTAGCACAGATACGCAGTATTTT. It codes for CASRPDFTSTDTQYF. Drawing the rest from reference TRBV5-4 and TRBJ2-3, the complete variable domain is ETGVTQSPTHLIKTRGQQVTLRCSSQSGHNTVSWYQQALGQGPQFIFQYYREEENGRGNFPPRFSGLQFPNYSSELNVNALELDDSALYLCASRPDFTSTDTQYFGPGTRLTVL.

This clone was counted between two and nine times. The chain links TRBV7-9 to TRBJ2-2, with 10 bases aligning to TRBD2. Trimming removed 5 bases from V and 5 bases from J; junction bases left unmatched: 8. The germline V gene has CDR1 SEHNR and CDR2 FQNEAQ (reference sequence). This CDR3 has 16 residues. DNA of the CDR3: TGTGCCAGCAGCGGAGCTAGCGGGAGAGGAACCGGGGAGCTGTTTTTT. It translates to CASSGASGRGTGELFF.

The chain has TRBV28 and TRBJ1-1; 7 bases agree with TRBD1. Germline assignment: CDR1 MDHEN and CDR2 SYDVKM. J gave up 6 bases and V 3 bases, and 7 bases lay outside the gene matches. CDR3 length equals 14 residues. The CDR3 nucleotides are TGTGCCAGCAGTTTCGACAGGGTCGGCCCTGAAGCTTTCTTT. Its protein is CASSFDRVGPEAFF.

The CDR3 region is CASSWIHSGPDNEQFF. In DNA form, the CDR3 reads TGCGCCAGCAGCTGGATCCATAGCGGACCCGACAATGAGCAGTTCTTC. This rearrangement joins TRBV5-1 to TRBJ2-1; tentative D call: TRBD2 (6 bases). V gave up 3 bases and J gave up 5 bases, with 18 bases separating them. Germline V gives CDR1 SGHRS, CDR2 YFSETQ. This CDR3 region has 16 residues.

The sample holds many counts of this clone. The sample carries other DNA sequences with the same CDR3. V and J are TRBV6-4 and TRBJ2-3; 9 bases are shared with TRBD1. V gave up 8 bases and J gave up 4 bases; unmatched junction bases: 10. CDR1 and CDR2 (germline): MRHNA, SNTAGT. The CDR3 is 15 residues long. CDR3 sequence (DNA): TGTGCCAGCGGGGAAACAGGGGGCGGCCCAGATACGCAGTATTTT. This codes for CASGETGGGPDTQYF.

The chain recombines TRBV15 with TRBJ2-7; TRBD1 is a possible D gene (6 bases). CDR3 length: 14 amino acids. V was clipped by 3 bases and J by 6 bases, with 15 bases between them. The germline CDR1 and CDR2 sequences are LNHNV and YYDKDF (reference sequence). The CDR3 loop is CATSRKLQGGEQYF. The CDR3 nucleotides read TGTGCCACCAGCAGGAAATTACAGGGTGGCGAGCAGTACTTC.

This clone was seen a handful of times. This chain uses TRBV5-1 with TRBJ1-2; D unclear. V was shortened by 6 bases and J by 6 bases, with 24 bases between the two germline ends. This CDR3 has 16 amino acids. Germline V gene lookup returns CDR1 SGHRS and CDR2 YFSETQ. CDR3 protein: CASKTLYGDSEDGYTF. The CDR3 DNA reads TGCGCCAGCAAAACCCTTTATGGAGATTCGGAAGATGGCTACACCTTC.

The table lists this clone with a few counts. The rearrangement uses TRBV19 and TRBJ2-5, with D possibly matching TRBD1 (6 bases). Germline V gives CDR1 LNHDA, CDR2 SQIVND (reference sequence). V lost 5 bases and J lost 0, with 10 bases in between. The CDR3 is made up of 14 amino acids. CDR3 DNA: TGTGCCAGTAGTGCCAACAGGGACCAAGAGACCCAGTACTTC. Amino acid sequence: CASSANRDQETQYF.

This sequence joins TRBV13 and TRBJ2-5; TRBD1 matches at 11 bases. The germline CDR1 and CDR2 sequences are PRHDT and FYEKMQ (reference sequence). Losses at the gene ends were 4 bases for V and 9 bases for J; bases not matched to a gene: 16. The length of the CDR3 is 17 residues. CDR3 coding DNA: TGTGCCAGCAGCTCCCCGGGGACAGGGGGAGGGTCGTTTGCCCAGTACTTC. This gives the protein CASSSPGTGGGSFAQYF.

V gene TRBV5-1 combines with J gene TRBJ2-1; weak D call: TRBD1 (6 bases). The CDR3 runs to 11 residues. V was cut by 7 bases and J by 7 bases, with 9 bases left in between. Looked up from germline, CDR1 is SGHRS and CDR2 is YFSETQ. CDR3 sequence reads: CASGQGNEQFF. In nucleotides, the CDR3 is TGCGCCAGCGGCCAGGGGAATGAGCAGTTCTTC.